Following are 10 T cell receptor beta chains from one sample sequenced in a study of blood T cells in healthy people across ages. Primers used in a second PCR of about 7 to 11 cycles were a sample-barcoded 5' primer and a J-beta primer mix. Via MiXCR, TCRdb re-called the 5' RACE reads, giving one row per CDR3 protein. Among around 1.7 million distinct CDR3 sequences, 28% were seen once, and the ten largest hold approximately 7.7%. Input material: blood. These receptors originate from a young woman in good health.

This clonotype was seen repeatedly, ten times or more. The chain uses TRBV20-1 and TRBJ2-7; D uncertain. Trimming shortened V by 4 bases and J by 3 bases, and 19 bases separated the two germline ends. This CDR3 comprises 15 residues. Germline V gene lookup returns CDR1 DFQATT and CDR2 SNEGSKA (reference sequence). CDR3 residues: CSATSPGLNYYEQYF. For the CDR3, the DNA is TGCAGTGCTACCTCCCCGGGCCTGAATTACTACGAGCAGTACTTC.

In this sample, this clonotype turned up a few times. The chain links TRBV4-1 to TRBJ2-5; TRBD2 aligns across 8 bases. V gave up 8 bases and J gave up 5 bases; unmatched junction bases: 13. Per germline, CDR1 MGHRA and CDR2 YSYEKL. The CDR3 length is 15 residues. The DNA of the CDR3 is TGCGCCAGCCGGCGGGGGGCGGGGGATAAGGAGACCCAGTACTTC. As protein: CASRRGAGDKETQYF.

This clonotype was picked up a small number of times. V and J are TRBV7-9 and TRBJ2-6; TRBD1 matches 8 bases. The germline gives CDR1 SEHNR, CDR2 FQNEAQ (reference sequence). The CDR3 loop spans 18 amino acids. Germline trimming cut 5 bases from V and 0 bases from J; bases unmatched to any gene: 9. The CDR3 loop reads CASSPLDRAFSGANVLTF. The CDR3 bases are TGTGCCAGCAGCCCGTTGGACAGGGCCTTCTCTGGGGCCAACGTCCTGACTTTC. The full variable domain, with the rest looked up from reference TRBV7-9 and TRBJ2-6, is DTGVSQNPRHKITKRGQNVTFRCDPISEHNRLYWYRQTLGQGPEFLTYFQNEAQLEKSRLLSDRFSAERPKGSFSTLEIQRTEQGDSAMYLCASSPLDRAFSGANVLTFGAGSRLTVL.

The rearrangement uses TRBV6-2 or TRBV6-3 and TRBJ2-1; D is possibly TRBD1 or TRBD2 (7 bases each). Germline-derived CDR1 and CDR2 are MNHEY and SVGEGT. The V and J ends lost 0 bases and 9 bases respectively, with 15 bases between them. The CDR3 loop spans 15 amino acids. The CDR3 protein is CASSYSSGGGGEQFF. CDR3 nucleotide sequence: TGTGCCAGCAGTTACTCATCAGGGGGGGGCGGTGAGCAGTTCTTC.

The rearrangement links TRBV5-1 to TRBJ1-4; no definite D call. The germline CDR1 and CDR2 sequences are SGHRS and YFSETQ. The CDR3 is 14 amino acids. Deletions cut 4 bases from V and 8 bases from J, with 15 bases between. Here the CDR3 DNA reads TGCGCCAGCAGCCCCGTTGAAGGGTCCGAAAAACTGTTTTTT. It yields the protein CASSPVEGSEKLFF.

This clonotype occurred many times. The rearrangement joins TRBV29-1 to TRBJ2-5, with a weak D call TRBD1 (5 bases). The ends were cut back, 7 bases at V and 1 base at J, with 13 bases in the middle. The germline V gene encodes CDR1 SQVTM and CDR2 ANQGSEA. The CDR3 runs to 13 residues. The CDR3 coding sequence is TGCAGCGCGACTGCGCAGGGCCAAGAGACCCAGTACTTC. Protein: CSATAQGQETQYF. Based on the CDR3 plus reference TRBV29-1 and TRBJ2-5, the full variable domain is SAVISQKPSRDICQRGTSLTIQCQVDSQVTMMFWYRQQPGQSLTLIATANQGSEATYESGFVIDKFPISRPNLTFSTLTVSNMSPEDSSIYLCSATAQGQETQYFGPGTRLLVL.

The chain uses TRBV20-1 and TRBJ2-5; 11 nucleotides agree with TRBD2. Germline V gene lookup returns CDR1 DFQATT and CDR2 SNEGSKA (reference sequence). This CDR3 is 15 amino acids long. J lost 11 bases, V lost 6 bases, and 17 bases had no gene match. CDR3 DNA: TGCAGTGCACCATCCCTAGCGGGAGGACCAGATACGCAGTACTTC. Residues: CSAPSLAGGPDTQYF.

This clonotype has only a few counts. V is TRBV5-1 and J is TRBJ1-1, with a tentative D call TRBD1 (5 bases). Germline lookup yields CDR1 SGHRS and CDR2 YFSETQ. V lost 4 bases, J lost 1 base, and 14 bases lay in between. CDR3 length equals 15 residues. CDR3 protein: CASSTGPITNTEAFF. Here the CDR3 DNA reads TGCGCCAGCAGCACGGGGCCGATAACGAACACTGAAGCTTTCTTT.

The V call is TRBV29-1, the J call TRBJ2-1; D uncertain. V was trimmed by 2 bases and J by 9 bases, leaving 8 bases between them. The CDR3 consists of 11 residues. Germline CDR1 and CDR2: SQVTM and ANQGSEA. CDR3 sequence reads: CSVEKVGEQFF. DNA for the CDR3: TGCAGCGTTGAAAAGGTCGGTGAGCAGTTCTTC.

The V gene is TRBV5-1, the J gene TRBJ2-7, with D tentatively TRBD2 (5 bases). Trimming pared 0 bases from V and 5 bases from J, leaving 12 bases between. CDR1 and CDR2 from the germline V gene are SGHRS and YFSETQ. CDR3 size: 14 residues. CDR3 in amino acids: CASSLAGTGNEQYF. DNA of the CDR3: TGCGCCAGCAGCTTGGCGGGAACTGGCAACGAGCAGTACTTC.